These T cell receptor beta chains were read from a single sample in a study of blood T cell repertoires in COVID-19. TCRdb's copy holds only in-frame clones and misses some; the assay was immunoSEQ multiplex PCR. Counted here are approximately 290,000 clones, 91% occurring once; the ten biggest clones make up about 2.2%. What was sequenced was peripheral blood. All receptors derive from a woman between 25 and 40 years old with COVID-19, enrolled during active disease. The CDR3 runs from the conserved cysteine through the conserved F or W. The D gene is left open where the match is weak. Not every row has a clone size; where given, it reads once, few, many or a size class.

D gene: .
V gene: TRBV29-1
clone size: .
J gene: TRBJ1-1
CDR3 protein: CSVGGAGVREQGAEAFF
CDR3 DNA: TGCAGCGTTGGGGGGGCGGGAGTTCGAGAACAGGGCGCTGAAGCTTTCTTT

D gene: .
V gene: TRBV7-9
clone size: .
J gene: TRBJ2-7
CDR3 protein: CASSPGGQYF
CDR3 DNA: TGTGCCAGCAGCCCCGGTGGGCAGTACTTC

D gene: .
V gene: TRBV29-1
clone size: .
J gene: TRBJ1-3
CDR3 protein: CSVSSGNTIYF
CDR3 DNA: TGCAGCGTTTCATCTGGAAACACCATATATTTT

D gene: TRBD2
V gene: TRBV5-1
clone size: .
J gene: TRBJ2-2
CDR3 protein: CASSYNSGGTNTGELFF
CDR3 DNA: TGCGCCAGCAGCTACAATTCGGGAGGAACTAACACCGGGGAGCTGTTTTTT

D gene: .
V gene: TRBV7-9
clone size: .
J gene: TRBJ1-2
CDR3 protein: CASSPPYTGPGGYTF
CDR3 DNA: TGTGCCAGCAGCCCCCCCTACACAGGACCAGGTGGCTACACCTTC

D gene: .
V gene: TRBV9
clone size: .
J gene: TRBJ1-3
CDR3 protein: CASSVASRTGPRNTIYF
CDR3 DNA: TGTGCCAGCAGCGTAGCGTCCCGGACTGGACCGAGAAACACCATATATTTT

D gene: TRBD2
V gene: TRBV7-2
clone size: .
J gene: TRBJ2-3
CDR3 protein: CASSLDTLAGRTDTQYF
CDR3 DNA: TGTGCCAGCAGCTTAGATACGCTAGCGGGACGCACAGATACGCAGTATTTT

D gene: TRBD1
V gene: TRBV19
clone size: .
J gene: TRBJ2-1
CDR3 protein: CASRNTDRGPARSSYNEQFF
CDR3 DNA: TGTGCCAGTAGGAATACTGACAGGGGTCCCGCCCGTAGCTCCTACAATGAGCAGTTCTTC

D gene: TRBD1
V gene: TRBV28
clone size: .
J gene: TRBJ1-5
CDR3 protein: CASSLLPAGTGGGQPQHF
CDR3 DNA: TGTGCCAGCAGTTTACTCCCGGCCGGGACAGGGGGCGGACAGCCCCAGCATTTT

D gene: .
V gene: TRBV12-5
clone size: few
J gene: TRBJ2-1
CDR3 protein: CASGSQGNEQFF
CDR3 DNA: TGTGCTAGTGGTTCACAGGGTAATGAGCAGTTCTTC

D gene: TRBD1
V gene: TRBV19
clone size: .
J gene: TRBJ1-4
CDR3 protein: CASSIRTGKKLFF
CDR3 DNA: TGTGCCAGTAGTATCAGGACAGGGAAGAAACTGTTTTTT

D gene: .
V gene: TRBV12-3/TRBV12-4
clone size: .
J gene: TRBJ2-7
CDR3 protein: CASRSTLTYEQYF
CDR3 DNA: TGTGCCAGCAGGTCGACACTTACCTACGAGCAGTACTTC

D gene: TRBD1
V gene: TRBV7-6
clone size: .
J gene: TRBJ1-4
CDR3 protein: CASRRQGTTTNEKLFF
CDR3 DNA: TGTGCCAGCAGACGACAGGGGACTACAACTAATGAAAAACTGTTTTTT